This T cell receptor beta chain appears in the sequencing data of a study of T cell responses to AZD1222 COVID-19 vaccine. About the research overall: Second-dose groups at about 4 or about 12 weeks were pooled. General study results and limits: Repertoire collection took place solely once the T cell response had peaked. Spike-specific TCRs gained breadth and depth after people received two AZD1222 doses. Donors were largely white British and mainly female; clonal diversity was possibly underestimated.

Germline V gives CDR1 MNHNY, CDR2 SVGAGI (reference sequence). Trimming cost V 4 bases and J 7 bases; bases outside gene matches: 6. The CDR3 covers 13 residues. This clone was picked up one time. Its matching antigen is unknown. Libraries were prepared by immunoSEQ multiplex PCR; TCRdb keeps only in-frame clonotypes and omits some of them. The table lists 100,000 to 150,000 clones, roughly 90% of them singletons. This sequence joins TRBV6-6 and TRBJ1-1; 7 bases match TRBD1. The origin of this receptor is an adult in good health. The source material was peripheral blood, sampled on day 0 of AZD1222 vaccination. The CDR3 here is CASSSSGTVEAFF. The CDR3 bases are TGTGCCAGCAGTTCAAGTGGGACAGTTGAAGCTTTCTTT.